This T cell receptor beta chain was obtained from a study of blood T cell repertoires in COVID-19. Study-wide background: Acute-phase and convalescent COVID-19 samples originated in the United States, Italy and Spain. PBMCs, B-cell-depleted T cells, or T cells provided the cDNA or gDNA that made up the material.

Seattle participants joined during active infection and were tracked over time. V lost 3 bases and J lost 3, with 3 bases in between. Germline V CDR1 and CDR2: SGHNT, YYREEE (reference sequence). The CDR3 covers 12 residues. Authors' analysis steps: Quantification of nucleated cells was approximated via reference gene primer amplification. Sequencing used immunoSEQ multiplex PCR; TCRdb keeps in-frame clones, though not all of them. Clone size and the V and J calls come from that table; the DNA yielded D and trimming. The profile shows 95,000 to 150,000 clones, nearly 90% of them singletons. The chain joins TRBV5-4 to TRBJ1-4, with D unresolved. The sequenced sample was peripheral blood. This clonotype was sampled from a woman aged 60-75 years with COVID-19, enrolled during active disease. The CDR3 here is CASSSANEKLFF. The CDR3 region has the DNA TGTGCCAGCAGCTCCGCTAATGAAAAACTGTTTTTT.